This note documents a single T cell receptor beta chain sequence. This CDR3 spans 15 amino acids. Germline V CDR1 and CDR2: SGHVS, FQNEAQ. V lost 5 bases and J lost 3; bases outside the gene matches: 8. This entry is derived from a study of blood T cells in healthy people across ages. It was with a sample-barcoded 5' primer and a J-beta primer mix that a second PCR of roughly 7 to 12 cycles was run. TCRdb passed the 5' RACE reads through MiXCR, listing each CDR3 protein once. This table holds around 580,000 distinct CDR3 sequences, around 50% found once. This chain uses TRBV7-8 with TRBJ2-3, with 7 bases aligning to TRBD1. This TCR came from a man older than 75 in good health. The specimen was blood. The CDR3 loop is CASSVRQGETDTQYF. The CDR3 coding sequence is TGTGCCAGCAGCGTCAGACAGGGAGAGACAGATACGCAGTATTTT.